Following are 24 T cell receptor beta chains from one sample sequenced in a study of blood T cells in healthy people across ages. Next came a second PCR, run for about 6 to 12 cycles, which used a sample-barcoded 5' primer along with a J-beta primer mix. TCRdb ran MiXCR on the 5' RACE reads and lists one entry per CDR3 protein. The table records 1.5 million to 2 million distinct CDR3 sequences, about two fifths of them present only once. Material: blood. These receptors came from a human donor in good health.

This clonotype occurred a few times. The chain combines TRBV6-5 with TRBJ2-6, with D perhaps given as TRBD1 or TRBD2 (6 bases each). Trimming stripped 4 bases from V and 2 bases from J, with 18 bases between. Germline-derived CDR1 and CDR2 are MNHEY and SVGAGI. The CDR3 loop spans 18 amino acids. The CDR3 protein is CASSSQLRGDPGANVLTF. The CDR3 DNA is TGTGCCAGCAGTTCCCAGCTGAGGGGGGACCCTGGGGCCAACGTCCTGACTTTC.

This clonotype was seen more than once but under ten times. The CDR3 is CASSWRGRALSYNEQFF. The CDR3 region has the DNA TGTGCCAGCAGCTGGAGGGGACGAGCTCTTTCGTACAATGAGCAGTTCTTC. The chain recombines TRBV5-6 with TRBJ2-1; tentatively, D is TRBD2 (6 bases). In germline, CDR1 is SGHDT, CDR2 YYEEEE. V was clipped by 3 bases and J by 4 bases, with 20 bases between them. CDR3 length: 17 residues.

The chain couples TRBV7-9 to TRBJ2-1; TRBD1 agrees at 8 bases. The CDR3 consists of 16 residues. J was trimmed by 8 bases and V by 5 bases; bases with no gene match: 14. Germline CDR1 SEHNR, CDR2 FQNEAQ (reference sequence). The DNA of the CDR3 is TGTGCCAGCAGCCTTCTGGACAGGGAGGTAAAGGATGAGCAGTTCTTC. It yields the protein CASSLLDREVKDEQFF. The complete variable domain, with remaining parts taken from reference TRBV7-9 and TRBJ2-1, reads DTGVSQNPRHKITKRGQNVTFRCDPISEHNRLYWYRQTLGQGPEFLTYFQNEAQLEKSRLLSDRFSAERPKGSFSTLEIQRTEQGDSAMYLCASSLLDREVKDEQFFGPGTRLTVL.

This clonotype was picked up one time. The CDR3 reads CASRPLTGFTEAFF. Here the CDR3 DNA reads TGTGCCAGCAGACCCCTCACAGGGTTCACTGAAGCTTTCTTT. The J gene is TRBJ1-1, the V gene TRBV27; D is perhaps TRBD1 (6 bases). CDR3 length: 14 residues. Germline values: CDR1 MNHEY, CDR2 SMNVEV (reference sequence). V gave up 6 bases and J gave up 4 bases, with 15 bases separating them.

The gene calls are TRBV20-1 and TRBJ1-5; 7 nucleotides match TRBD1. The CDR3 contains 13 residues. Germline assignment: CDR1 DFQATT and CDR2 SNEGSKA (reference sequence). V lost 3 bases, J lost 6 bases, and 5 bases stayed unmatched. In DNA, the CDR3 is TGCAGTGCTAGTGACAGGGTACGTCAGCCCCAGCATTTT. Its protein is CSASDRVRQPQHF.

This chain links TRBV4-1 with TRBJ2-2; D is possibly TRBD1 (5 bases). Germline V gene sequence: CDR1 MGHRA, CDR2 YSYEKL. The CDR3 runs to 15 residues. The germline V and J ends were trimmed by 1 base and 5 bases, with 11 bases remaining between them. In nucleotides, the CDR3 is TGCGCCAGCAGCCAAGTCCAGGGTGGTACCGGGGAGCTGTTTTTT. Translating it yields CASSQVQGGTGELFF.

This rearrangement joins TRBV5-1 to TRBJ1-1; D not resolved. V lost 2 bases, J lost 1 base, and 12 bases lay in between. This CDR3 contains 15 residues. The germline CDR1 and CDR2 sequences are SGHRS and YFSETQ. The chain's CDR3 is CASSFFLGPNTEAFF. The CDR3 DNA reads as TGCGCCAGCAGCTTTTTCCTGGGCCCGAACACTGAAGCTTTCTTT.

This chain connects TRBV12-3 or TRBV12-4 to TRBJ1-5, with 11 bases that match TRBD1. The CDR3 runs to 17 residues. Trimming at V came to 3 bases and at J to 6 bases, leaving 10 bases not matched to a gene. The CDR3 DNA is TGTGCCAGCAGTTTTTACCGGGACAGGGGGTCAGGTCAGCCCCAGCATTTT. Translation: CASSFYRDRGSGQPQHF.

V is TRBV9 and J is TRBJ1-2; D not resolved. Trimming took off 0 bases at V and 2 bases at J, with 8 bases between the two ends. Per germline, CDR1 SGDLS and CDR2 YYNGEE. CDR3 length equals 14 residues. CDR3 sequence: CASSVAALNYGYTF. The DNA for the CDR3 is TGTGCCAGCAGCGTAGCAGCTCTGAACTATGGCTACACCTTC.

A remark on this clonotype: One end of the junction is discordant with germline, which a read error may explain. CDR3 in amino acids: CASSQDPAGGEELFF. The CDR3 coding sequence is TGCGCCAGCAGCCAAGATCCGGCAGGGGGTGAAGAACTGTTTTTT. The rearrangement links TRBV4-1 to TRBJ1-4; the match to TRBD1 covers 7 bases. The CDR3 is 15 residues long. Germline values: CDR1 MGHRA, CDR2 YSYEKL.

The chain combines TRBV28 with TRBJ1-5, with D unclear. Germline V gives CDR1 MDHEN, CDR2 SYDVKM. The V end lost 2 bases, the J end lost 4 bases, and 9 bases lay between the germline ends. This CDR3 is built from 14 residues. CDR3: CASSLQVRNQPQHF. CDR3 bases: TGTGCCAGCAGTTTACAGGTCCGGAATCAGCCCCAGCATTTT. Full variable domain (remainder filled in from reference TRBV28 and TRBJ1-5): DVKVTQSSRYLVKRTGEKVFLECVQDMDHENMFWYRQDPGLGLRLIYFSYDVKMKEKGDIPEGYSVSREKKERFSLILESASTNQTSMYLCASSLQVRNQPQHFGDGTRLSIL.

The CDR3 coding sequence is TGTGCCAGCAGCCCGGAAGTCGACGATGGCTACACCTTC. It codes for CASSPEVDDGYTF. The V gene is TRBV7-2, the J gene TRBJ1-2; no clear D gene. Trimming cost V 5 bases and J 6 bases, with 13 bases left between them. This CDR3 spans 13 amino acids. Germline CDR1 is SGHTA and CDR2 is FQGNSA.

The chain is built from TRBV4-2 and TRBJ1-3; D is ambiguous. The CDR3 extends over 20 amino acids. Trimming shortened V by 0 bases and J by 5 bases, and 26 bases separated the two germline ends. Germline CDR1 and CDR2: LGHNA and YNFKEQ. The CDR3 here is CASSQEEGSEWTARRNTIYF. CDR3 in DNA: TGTGCCAGCAGCCAAGAAGAGGGTTCGGAGTGGACCGCTCGGCGAAACACCATATATTTT.

About this clonotype itself: The junction departs from germline at one end; a sequencing error may be responsible. This chain uses TRBV4-3 with TRBJ1-2; a possible D gene is TRBD1 (6 bases). The CDR3 totals 17 residues. In germline, CDR1 is LGHNA, CDR2 YSLEER. The CDR3 loop reads CAGSQDPQRQALDGYTF. The CDR3 DNA reads as TGCGCCGGCAGCCAGGATCCCCAAAGACAGGCCCTCGATGGCTACACCTTC.

The chain combines TRBV7-9 with TRBJ1-1; D gene unclear. Trimming took 5 bases from V and 3 from J, leaving 10 bases between them. Per the germline V gene, CDR1 is SEHNR and CDR2 is FQNEAQ (reference sequence). There are 13 residues in the CDR3. CDR3 nucleotide sequence: TGTGCCAGCAGCCGAGTTCGGGACACTGAAGCTTTCTTT. This encodes CASSRVRDTEAFF.

This clonotype has at least ten counts. The V gene is TRBV4-3, the J gene TRBJ1-5, with unresolved D. Germline CDR1 LGHNA, CDR2 YSLEER. The CDR3 length is 13 residues. The germline V and J ends were trimmed by 0 bases and 4 bases, with 4 bases remaining between them. As DNA, the CDR3 is TGCGCCAGCAGCCAAGAGAGAAATCAGCCCCAGCATTTT. Its protein product is CASSQERNQPQHF.

This clonotype was observed many times. This chain uses TRBV7-3 with TRBJ2-1; TRBD1 might be the D (7 bases). V was clipped by 6 bases and J by 7 bases, with 13 bases between them. CDR3 length: 13 amino acids. CDR1 and CDR2 (germline): SGHTA, FQGTGA. CDR3 amino acids: CASRKTGRNEQFF. The CDR3 nucleotides read TGTGCCAGCAGAAAGACAGGGAGGAATGAGCAGTTCTTC.

The count of this clonotype is one. The rearrangement joins TRBV12-3 or TRBV12-4 to TRBJ2-4; no clear D gene. The CDR3 extends over 14 amino acids. Trimming cost V 3 bases and J 5 bases, with 11 bases left between them. The CDR3 region has the DNA TGTGCCAGCAGTTTTAATGGCGGAGAAAACATTCAGTACTTC. This sequence encodes CASSFNGGENIQYF.

V usage is TRBV29-1 and J usage is TRBJ2-7; 9 positions match TRBD1. The CDR3 contains 15 residues. The germline V gene encodes CDR1 SQVTM and CDR2 ANQGSEA. J lost 4 bases, V lost 4 bases, and 11 bases had no gene match. The CDR3 DNA reads TGCAGCGTTGTAGGAGGGGACAGGGTGTCGTACGAGCAGTACTTC. Its protein product is CSVVGGDRVSYEQYF.

The chain is built from TRBV24-1 and TRBJ2-3; possibly TRBD2 for D (5 bases). Trimming took 1 base from V and 2 from J, leaving 15 bases between them. The CDR3 contains 17 residues. The germline CDR1 and CDR2 sequences are KGHDR and SFDVKD. The CDR3 reads CATSDFNLPGTTDTQYF. The CDR3 coding sequence is TGTGCCACCAGTGATTTCAACCTCCCGGGAACCACAGATACGCAGTATTTT.

Remarks on this clonotype: An end of the junction differs from the germline gene, which may be a read error. The chain recombines TRBV29-1 with TRBJ2-7; D is undetermined. The J call may be mistaken, given a closer DNA end match to TRBJ2-5. CDR1 SQVTM and CDR2 ANQGSEA come from the germline V gene. The CDR3 runs to 11 residues. The CDR3: CGVEIRETQYF. The DNA for the CDR3 is TGCGGCGTTGAAATACGGGAGACCCAGTACTTC.

The chain uses TRBV20-1 and TRBJ1-2; the D is unclear. V was trimmed by 3 bases and J by 4 bases, leaving 9 bases between them. From germline, CDR1 is DFQATT and CDR2 SNEGSKA (reference sequence). CDR3 length: 12 residues. Written as DNA, the CDR3 is TGCAGTGCTAGTGGCGACTTCTATGGCTACACCTTC. Translation: CSASGDFYGYTF.

The chain's CDR3 is CASSHSRANYGYTF. The DNA of the CDR3 is TGTGCCAGCAGTCACAGCAGGGCTAACTATGGCTACACCTTC. The chain is built from TRBV7-9 and TRBJ1-2; maybe TRBD1 (5 bases). V lost 6 bases and J 0 bases, leaving 11 bases between the germline ends. Germline CDR1 reads SEHNR; CDR2 reads FQNEAQ (reference sequence). There are 14 residues in the CDR3. The whole variable domain, remainder taken from reference TRBV7-9 and TRBJ1-2, is DTGVSQNPRHKITKRGQNVTFRCDPISEHNRLYWYRQTLGQGPEFLTYFQNEAQLEKSRLLSDRFSAERPKGSFSTLEIQRTEQGDSAMYLCASSHSRANYGYTFGSGTRLTVV.

A word on this clonotype: The germline gene is not matched at one end of the junction; a read error may be the cause. This chain connects TRBV7-6 to TRBJ2-7, with D unresolved. The CDR3 consists of 13 residues. Germline CDR1 is SGHVS and CDR2 is FNYEAQ. The CDR3 here is CAGSLVFPGEQYF. Written as DNA, the CDR3 is TGTGCCGGCAGCTTAGTTTTCCCGGGCGAGCAGTACTTC.